This TCR beta chain came from a study of molecular identifiers for immune sequencing clone quantification (dated by TCRdb to the late 2010s). For the wider study: In a replicate experiment, RNA from roughly 20,000 or 100,000 naive CD8 T cells was split into five aliquots, four of which were sequenced. This methods study benchmarked molecular-identifier clustering-based TCR repertoire sequencing (MIDCIRS) and TCR RNA copy counting, using CD8 T cells to do so. Broad study findings and their caveats: Spiked-in Jurkat TCR RNA equivalent to a single cell was reported to be detectable even among fewer than 1.2 million naive CD8 T cells. Identical TCR molecules sharing a barcode could cause highly expanded clone sizes to be underestimated. Spiked-in Jurkat TCR RNA (approximately 10 copies' worth), which is not part of the donor repertoire, was contained in the naive libraries. Without barcode sub-clustering, chimeric consensus sequences inflated TCR diversity; chimeras reached as high as 47%. In CMV-specific effector cells, clones with more than 20 RNA copies contained over 97% of molecules, whereas in naive cells such clones contained under 1% of molecules. Modeling gave around 3.3 recovered TCR RNA copies per cell versus about ten by digital PCR, implying roughly 30% capture efficiency.

This clonotype came up many times. The clone's antigen remains unknown. No much larger clonotype is one base removed from it; base qualities were not supplied. CDR1 and CDR2 are drawn from the germline V gene: SGHNT, YENEEA. V loses 5 bases of germline sequence and J loses 5 bases, and the interval between the two ends is 13 bases. The CDR3 holds 13 amino acids from the cysteine to the phenylalanine. CDR3 DNA is the only sequence kept; it has 39 bases, read in frame from the first base. Libraries of naive CD8 T cells were generated from about 19,000 to 1,100,000 sorted cells, with 10%, 30% or 50% of the purified RNA used. Naive CD8 T cells were FACS-sorted as CD8+CD4-CCR7+CD45RA+ on a BD FACSAria II into RLT Plus buffer. To test detection sensitivity, Jurkat RNA equivalent to about ten TCR copies was spiked into samples of about 19,000-1,100,000 naive CD8 T cells. CD8 T cells were enriched using RosetteSep CD8+ T Cell Enrichment Cocktail and Ficoll-Paque, and the enriched cells then underwent ACK red cell lysis.

Library preparation employed PCR. Sequencing took place on an Illumina HiSeq 4000. Bulk TCR libraries were prepared as previously described, using TCR primers listed in Table S5. Purification of total RNA was performed with the Qiagen AllPrep DNA/RNA kit. Before analysis, reads from multiple sequencing runs of one library were combined. On the authors' methods: Reads were retained only if their TCR constant sequence matched exactly, and those retained reads were trimmed to 150 nt and grouped according to their 12-nt molecular barcodes. Reads within each barcode group were sub-clustered using a 15% Levenshtein threshold, and quality-weighted consensus sequences were constructed for each RNA molecule. Non-functional sequences were discarded, and so were lower-count sequences lying one edit away from another sequence. Barcode sub-clusters with fewer than 20% of the maximum read count were removed, based on fitting two negative binomial distributions. The public reads were reanalyzed by TCRdb: fastp trimming at Q25, MiXCR alignment, in-frame beta chains only. Under each unique CDR3 protein, matching rows form one entry showing the most common genes and DNA. For this entry, the V and J calls and clone size follow TCRdb and not the study's own pipeline. This sample is represented by over 600,000 distinct CDR3 sequences; about 20% of them were singletons. The ten largest clones represent about 0.9% of the sample.

Sample: naive CD8+ T cells from blood, with Jurkat cell RNA spiked in. The sample's cell subset or site, from its label and the paper: FACS-sorted CD8+CD4-CCR7+CD45RA+ naive T cells. This TCR was sampled from a human donor in good health. Some libraries in this study had Jurkat cell RNA spiked in. The rearrangement joined TRBV11-3 to TRBJ2-7; a weak D assignment points to TRBD2 (6 bases agree). The CDR3 region reads CASSRRGSNEQYF. The DNA is as follows: TGTGCCAGCAGCCGACGGGGGTCCAACGAGCAGTACTTC.